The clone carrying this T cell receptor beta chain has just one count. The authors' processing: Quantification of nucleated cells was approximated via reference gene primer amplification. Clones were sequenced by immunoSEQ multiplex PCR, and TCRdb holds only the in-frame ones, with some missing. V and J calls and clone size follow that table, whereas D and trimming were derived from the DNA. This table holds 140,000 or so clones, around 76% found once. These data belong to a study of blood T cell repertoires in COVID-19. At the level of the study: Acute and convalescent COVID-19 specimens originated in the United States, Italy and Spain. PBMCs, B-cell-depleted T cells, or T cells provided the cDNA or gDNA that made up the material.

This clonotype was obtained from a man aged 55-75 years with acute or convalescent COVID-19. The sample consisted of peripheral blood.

CDR3 sequence reads: CASRGGARWETQYF. The CDR3 DNA reads TGTGCCAGCAGGGGGGGGGCTCGCTGGGAGACCCAGTACTTC. This chain connects TRBV27 to TRBJ2-5; a possible D gene is TRBD2 (7 bases). The CDR3 spans 14 residues. The V and J ends lost 6 bases and 5 bases respectively, with 16 bases between them. Germline-derived CDR1 and CDR2 are MNHEY and SMNVEV (reference sequence).